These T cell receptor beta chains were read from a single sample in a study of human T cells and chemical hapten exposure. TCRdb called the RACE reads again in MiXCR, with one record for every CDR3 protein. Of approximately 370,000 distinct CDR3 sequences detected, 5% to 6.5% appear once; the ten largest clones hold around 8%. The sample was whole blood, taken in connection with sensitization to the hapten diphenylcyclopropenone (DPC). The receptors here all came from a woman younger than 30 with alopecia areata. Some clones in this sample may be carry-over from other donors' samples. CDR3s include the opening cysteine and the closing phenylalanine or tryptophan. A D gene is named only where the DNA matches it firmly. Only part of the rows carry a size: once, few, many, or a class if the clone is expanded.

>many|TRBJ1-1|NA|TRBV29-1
CSVEGQGLTEAFF
TGCAGCGTTGAAGGTCAGGGTCTAACTGAAGCTTTCTTT
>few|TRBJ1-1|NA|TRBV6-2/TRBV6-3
CASSYLPRDTEAFF
TGTGCCAGCAGTTACCTCCCTAGGGACACTGAAGCTTTCTTT
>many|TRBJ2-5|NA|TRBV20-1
CSAREQGRRQETQYF
TGCAGTGCTAGAGAGCAGGGACGGAGACAAGAGACCCAGTACTTC
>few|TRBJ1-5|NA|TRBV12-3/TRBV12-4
CASMSRGGQPQHF
TGTGCCAGCATGTCCAGGGGCGGTCAGCCCCAGCATTTT
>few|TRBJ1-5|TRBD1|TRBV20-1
CSARTGGQLSNQPQHF
TGCAGTGCCCGGACAGGGGGCCAGTTAAGCAATCAGCCCCAGCATTTT
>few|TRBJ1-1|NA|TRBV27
CASSSFDTMNTEAFF
TGTGCCAGCAGTTCCTTCGACACAATGAACACTGAAGCTTTCTTT
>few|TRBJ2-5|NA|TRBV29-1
CSVEYIRETQYF
TGCAGCGTTGAGTACATTCGAGAGACCCAGTACTTC
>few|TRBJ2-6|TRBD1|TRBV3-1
CASSLTGQGYPGANVLTF
TGTGCCAGCAGCCTTACGGGACAGGGATACCCTGGGGCCAACGTCCTGACTTTC
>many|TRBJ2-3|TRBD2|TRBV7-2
CASSLEASGTQYF
TGTGCCAGCAGCTTAGAGGCTAGCGGGACGCAGTATTTT
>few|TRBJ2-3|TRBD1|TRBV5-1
CASSGIGTGVADTQYF
TGCGCCAGCAGCGGAATCGGGACAGGGGTTGCAGATACGCAGTATTTT
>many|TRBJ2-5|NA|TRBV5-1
CASSPVGIQETQYF
TGCGCCAGCAGCCCGGTAGGGATACAAGAAACCCAGTACTTC
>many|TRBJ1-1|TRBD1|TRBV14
CASSQGSGSGGFF
TGTGCCAGCAGCCAGGGTTCAGGCTCAGGGGGTTTCTTT
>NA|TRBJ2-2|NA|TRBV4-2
CASSQEAVHTNTGELFF
TGTGCCAGCAGCCAAGAAGCGGTACACACGAACACCGGGGAGCTGTTTTTT
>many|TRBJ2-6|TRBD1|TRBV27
CASRGQGKSSGANVLTF
TGTGCCAGCAGGGGACAGGGGAAAAGCTCTGGGGCCAACGTCCTGACTTTC
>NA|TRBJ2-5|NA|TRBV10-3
CAISEVTGTLQETQYF
TGTGCCATCAGTGAGGTCACCGGGACACTGCAAGAGACCCAGTACTTC
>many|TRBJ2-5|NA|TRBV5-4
CASSMPPETQYF
TGTGCCAGCAGCATGCCCCCAGAGACCCAGTACTTC
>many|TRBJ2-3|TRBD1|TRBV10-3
CAIPGTGNSGAITDTQYF
TGTGCCATCCCCGGGACAGGGAATTCGGGGGCGATCACAGATACGCAGTATTTT